The entry below gives a single T cell receptor beta chain sequence along with its context. Its antigen is unidentified. This sample stems from a study of T cell repertoires in cytomegalovirus infection. V lost 8 bases to trimming and J lost 0 bases, with 17 bases between them. The CDR3 extends over 17 amino acids. The V gene's germline CDR1 is ENHRY and CDR2 SYGVKD. Each CDR3 protein gets one entry after TCRdb re-called the reads with MiXCR. The sample has roughly 920,000 distinct CDR3 sequences; 25% to 40% are singletons. The origin of this receptor is a human donor in good health (CMV status not recorded). Some clones in this sample may be carry-over from other donors' samples. The material sequenced was cultured CD8+ T cells from PBMCs, taken from culture after CMV antigen stimulation. The V gene is TRBV10-3, the J gene TRBJ2-6; D gene uncertain. CDR3 in DNA: TGTGCCATCTTAGAGAATCGAGCCCTCTCTGGGGCCAACGTCCTGACTTTC. It translates to CAILENRALSGANVLTF.